This T cell receptor beta chain is from a study of blood T cell repertoires in COVID-19 (dated by TCRdb to 2018 to 2020). For context, the study as a whole: Samples covering the acute and convalescent phases of COVID-19 were provided by collaborators in the United States, Italy and Spain. HLA class I and class II types, where available, came from metadata supplied by the sample provider rather than from assay-based typing. The prospective study material was composed of cDNA or gDNA derived from T cells, B-cell-depleted T cells, or PBMCs. The samples were drawn from two sources: the first 160 participants of the ongoing ImmuneRACE study, and 1,000 to 1,500 subjects contributed by 6 global collaborators. Subjects who had been exposed to COVID-19, were actively infected with it, or had recovered from it provided the deeply sampled blood TCRbeta repertoires that made up the dataset. The repertoires were released in a freely available public database intended as a resource for research on the immune response to SARS-CoV-2. The sample metadata nearly always contained a de-identified subject ID, COVID-19 status, age in years and sex.

The immunoSEQ Assay, a bias-controlled multiplex PCR, was used to amplify TCRbeta CDR3 regions from genomic DNA. The authors' analysis ran thus. Nucleated cell counts per sample were estimated from amplification of reference gene primers within the assay. Sequence reads were collapsed and filtered to measure the absolute abundance of every unique TCRbeta CDR3 rearrangement. Productive Simpson clonality was computed per sample as the square root of Simpson's diversity index over productive rearrangements. Here the immuneACCESS table is served through TCRdb, limited to in-frame sequences with V and J called. Missing clones are a known gap in these copies; in checked studies unresolved V genes cover under half, and the rest lacks a known reason. From that table come the V and J calls and clone size; the DNA was used to work out D and trimming. Counted in this sample were 150,000 or so clones; 88% of them appeared once. The ten largest clones capture 2% to 2.5% of the sample.

The paper's findings and limits, for the study overall: The quantity of clinical and demographic metadata differed by source and by participant and was supplied without curation.

The collaborating institutions used their own protocols to collect whole blood in K2EDTA tubes. Collaborator samples were shipped for TCRbeta analysis as frozen whole blood, isolated PBMCs, or DNA extracted from either sample type. CDR1 and CDR2, looked up from the germline V gene, are SGHVS and FQNEAQ. Taken from cysteine to phenylalanine, the CDR3 has 14 residues. CDR3 DNA only is kept here, 42 bases in frame from base 1. V is clipped by 1 base and J by 8 bases, and the sequence between their germline boundaries is 14 bases long. Note on this clone: It has no known antigen specificity. Nothing much larger sits one base from this clone, and base qualities are not available.

This receptor chain uses TRBV7-8 and TRBJ1-2; a tentative D call is TRBD1 (5 bases match). This TCR was recovered from a human donor in a cohort sampled during active COVID-19. Sequencing was done on a sample of peripheral blood. The bases are TGTGCCAGCAGCTTAGGCAGGGCCCTCGAGGGCTACACCTTC. This translates into CASSLGRALEGYTF.